This T cell receptor (beta chain) was captured in a study of primary melanoma T cells and metastatic recurrence. Generated by immunoSEQ multiplex PCR, the TCRdb table keeps only in-frame clones and is missing some. This table has 400 to 500 clones, 78% appearing once. This clone appeared once. Its specificity is unknown. This CDR3 spans 17 amino acids. Germline CDR1 SGHNT, CDR2 YENEEA. Trimming took off 3 bases at V and 5 bases at J, with 19 bases between the two ends. Study conclusions and caveats: Adding T-cell fraction to thickness reportedly best improved survival prediction. A tumor T-cell fraction above 20% appeared protective. The tumor T-cell fraction reportedly predicted progression-free survival independently of thickness, ulceration, mitotic rate and age.

Sequencing was carried out using melanoma tumor tissue. The rearrangement links TRBV11-3 to TRBJ2-2, with D possibly being TRBD2 (5 bases). This TCR came from a human donor with melanoma. DNA of the CDR3: TGTGCCAGCAGCTTTTTCCTTGCGAGAGGGCCTACCGGGGAGCTGTTTTTT. Protein sequence: CASSFFLARGPTGELFF.